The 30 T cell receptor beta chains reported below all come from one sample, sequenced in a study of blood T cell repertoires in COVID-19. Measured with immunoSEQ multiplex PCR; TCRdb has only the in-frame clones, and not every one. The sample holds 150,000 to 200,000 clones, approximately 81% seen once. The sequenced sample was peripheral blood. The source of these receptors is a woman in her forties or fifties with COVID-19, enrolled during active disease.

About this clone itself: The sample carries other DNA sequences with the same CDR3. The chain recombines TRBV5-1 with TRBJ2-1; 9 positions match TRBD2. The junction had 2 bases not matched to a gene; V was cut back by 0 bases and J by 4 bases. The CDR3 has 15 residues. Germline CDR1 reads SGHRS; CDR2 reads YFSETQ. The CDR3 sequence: CASSLVAGGYNEQFF. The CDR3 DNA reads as TGCGCCAGCAGCTTGGTGGCGGGGGGGTACAATGAGCAGTTCTTC.

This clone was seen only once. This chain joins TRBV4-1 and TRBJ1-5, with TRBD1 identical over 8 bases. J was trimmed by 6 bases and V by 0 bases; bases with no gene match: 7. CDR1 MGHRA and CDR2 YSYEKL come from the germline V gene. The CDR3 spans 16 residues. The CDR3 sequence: CASSQEVGRGLQPQHF. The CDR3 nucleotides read TGCGCCAGCAGCCAAGAAGTGGGCAGGGGGCTTCAGCCCCAGCATTTT.

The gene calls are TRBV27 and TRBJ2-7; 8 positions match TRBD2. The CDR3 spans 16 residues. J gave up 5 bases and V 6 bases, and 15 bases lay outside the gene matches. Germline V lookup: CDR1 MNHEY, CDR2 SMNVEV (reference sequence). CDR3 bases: TGTGCCAGCAGCGCGACGTTTGGCGGGGGGAAAGACGAGCAGTACTTC. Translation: CASSATFGGGKDEQYF.

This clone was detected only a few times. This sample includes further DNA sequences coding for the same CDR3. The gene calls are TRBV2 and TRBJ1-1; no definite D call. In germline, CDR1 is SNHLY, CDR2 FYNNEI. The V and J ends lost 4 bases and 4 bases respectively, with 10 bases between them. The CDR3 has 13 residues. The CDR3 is CASSGEGGTEAFF. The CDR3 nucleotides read TGTGCCAGCAGTGGGGAGGGTGGCACTGAAGCTTTCTTT.

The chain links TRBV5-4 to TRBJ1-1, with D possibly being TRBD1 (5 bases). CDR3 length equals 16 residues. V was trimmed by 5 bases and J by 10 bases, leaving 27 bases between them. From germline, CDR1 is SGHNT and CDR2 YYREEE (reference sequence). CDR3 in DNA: TGTGCCAGCAGACCCACCGCGGGGCAGCCGGGCGAGGGAGCTTTCTTT. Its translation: CASRPTAGQPGEGAFF.

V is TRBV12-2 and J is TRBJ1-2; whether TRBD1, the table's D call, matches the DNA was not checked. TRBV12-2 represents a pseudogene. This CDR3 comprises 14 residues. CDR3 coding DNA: TGTGCAAGTCGCTTAGGCTTTACAGGGCGAGGCTACACCTTC. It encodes CASRLGFTGRGYTF.

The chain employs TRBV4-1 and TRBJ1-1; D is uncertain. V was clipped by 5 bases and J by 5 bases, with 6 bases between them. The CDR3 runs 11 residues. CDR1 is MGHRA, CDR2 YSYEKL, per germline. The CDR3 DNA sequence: TGCGCCAGCAGCAGCGGGACTGAAGCTTTCTTT. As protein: CASSSGTEAFF.

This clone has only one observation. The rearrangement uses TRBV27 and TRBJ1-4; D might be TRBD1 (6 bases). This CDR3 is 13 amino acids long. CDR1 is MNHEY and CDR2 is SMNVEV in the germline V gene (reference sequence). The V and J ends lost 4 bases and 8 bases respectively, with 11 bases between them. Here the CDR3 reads CASSSGGREKLFF. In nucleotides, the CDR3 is TGTGCCAGCAGTTCGGGGGGCCGGGAAAAACTGTTTTTT. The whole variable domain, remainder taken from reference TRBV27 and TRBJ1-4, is EAQVTQNPRYLITVTGKKLTVTCSQNMNHEYMSWYRQDPGLGLRQIYYSMNVEVTDKGDVPEGYKVSRKEKRNFPLILESPSPNQTSLYFCASSSGGREKLFFGSGTQLSVL.

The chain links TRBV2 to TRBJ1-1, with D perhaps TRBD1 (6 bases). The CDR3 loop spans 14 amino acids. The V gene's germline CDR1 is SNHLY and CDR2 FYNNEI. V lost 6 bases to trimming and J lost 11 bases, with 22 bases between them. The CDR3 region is CASRLTGQTERAFF. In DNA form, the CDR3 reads TGTGCCAGCAGACTAACTGGACAGACTGAGAGGGCTTTCTTT.

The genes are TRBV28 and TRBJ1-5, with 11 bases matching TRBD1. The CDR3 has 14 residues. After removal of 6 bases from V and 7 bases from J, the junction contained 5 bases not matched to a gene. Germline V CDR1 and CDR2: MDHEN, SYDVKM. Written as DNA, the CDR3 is TGTGCCAGCAGGGGAGGGGACAGGGGGCAGCCCCAGCATTTT. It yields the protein CASRGGDRGQPQHF.

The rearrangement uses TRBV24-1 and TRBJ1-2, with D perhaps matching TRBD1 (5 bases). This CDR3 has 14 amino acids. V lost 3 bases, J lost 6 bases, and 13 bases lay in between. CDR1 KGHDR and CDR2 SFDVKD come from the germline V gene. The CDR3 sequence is CATSDGGKGHGYTF. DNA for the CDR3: TGTGCCACCAGTGATGGGGGGAAGGGACATGGCTACACCTTC.

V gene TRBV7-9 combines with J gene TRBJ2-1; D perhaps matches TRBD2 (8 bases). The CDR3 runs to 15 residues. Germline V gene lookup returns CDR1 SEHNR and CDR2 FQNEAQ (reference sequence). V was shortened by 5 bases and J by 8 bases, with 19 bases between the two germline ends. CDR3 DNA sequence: TGTGCCAGCAGCCCCCGGGAGGGGGCGTATTATGAGCAGTTCTTC. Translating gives CASSPREGAYYEQFF.

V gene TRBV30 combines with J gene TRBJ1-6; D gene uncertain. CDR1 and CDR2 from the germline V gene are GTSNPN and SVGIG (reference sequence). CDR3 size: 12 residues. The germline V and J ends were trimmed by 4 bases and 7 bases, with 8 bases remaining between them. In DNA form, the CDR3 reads TGTGCCTGGACAATTGAGAATTCACCCCTCCACTTT. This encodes CAWTIENSPLHF.

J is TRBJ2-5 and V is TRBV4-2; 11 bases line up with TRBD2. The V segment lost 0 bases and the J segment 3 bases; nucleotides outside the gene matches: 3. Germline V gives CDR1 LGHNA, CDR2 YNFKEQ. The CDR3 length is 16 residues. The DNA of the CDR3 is TGTGCCAGCAGCCAAGATCCTAGCGGGGGGAAAGAGACCCAGTACTTC. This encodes CASSQDPSGGKETQYF.

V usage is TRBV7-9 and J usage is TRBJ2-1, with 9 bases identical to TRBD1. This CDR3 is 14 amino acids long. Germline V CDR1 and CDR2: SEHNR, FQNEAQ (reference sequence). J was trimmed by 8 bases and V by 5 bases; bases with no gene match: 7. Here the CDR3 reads CASSPGTGMHEQFF. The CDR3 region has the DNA TGTGCCAGCAGCCCCGGGACAGGGATGCATGAGCAGTTCTTC.

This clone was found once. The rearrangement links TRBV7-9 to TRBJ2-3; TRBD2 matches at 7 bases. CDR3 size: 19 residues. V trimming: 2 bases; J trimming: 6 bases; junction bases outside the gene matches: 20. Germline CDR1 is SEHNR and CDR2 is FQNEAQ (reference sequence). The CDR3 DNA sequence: TGTGCCAGCAGCTTAATCCCGAGCTATCAGCGGGGTGTCAAGGATACGCAGTATTTT. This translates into CASSLIPSYQRGVKDTQYF.

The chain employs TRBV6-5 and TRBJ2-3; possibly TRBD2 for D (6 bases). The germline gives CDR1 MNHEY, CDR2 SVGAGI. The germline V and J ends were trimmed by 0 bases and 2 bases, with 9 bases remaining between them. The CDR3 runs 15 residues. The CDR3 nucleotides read TGTGCCAGCAGTTACTCGGAGGGGAACACAGATACGCAGTATTTT. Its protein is CASSYSEGNTDTQYF.

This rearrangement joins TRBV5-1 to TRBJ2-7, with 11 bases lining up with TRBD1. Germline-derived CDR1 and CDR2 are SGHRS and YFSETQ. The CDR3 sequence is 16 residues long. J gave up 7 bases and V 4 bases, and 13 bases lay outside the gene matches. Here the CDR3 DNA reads TGCGCCAGCAGCGGGGGCTCGGGACAGGGGGTGTATGAGCAGTACTTC. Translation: CASSGGSGQGVYEQYF.

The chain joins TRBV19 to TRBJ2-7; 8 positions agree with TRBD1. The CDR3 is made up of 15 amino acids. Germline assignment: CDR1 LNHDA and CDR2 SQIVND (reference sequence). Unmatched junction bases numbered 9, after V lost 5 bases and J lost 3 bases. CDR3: CASSRDRGVVYEQYF. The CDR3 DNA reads TGTGCCAGTAGTCGAGACAGGGGAGTAGTCTACGAGCAGTACTTC.

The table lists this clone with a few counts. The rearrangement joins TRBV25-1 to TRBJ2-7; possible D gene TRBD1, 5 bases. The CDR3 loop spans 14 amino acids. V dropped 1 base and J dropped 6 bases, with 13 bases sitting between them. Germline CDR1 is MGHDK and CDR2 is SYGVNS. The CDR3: CASSELGPALEQYF. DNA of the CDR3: TGTGCCAGCAGTGAATTGGGGCCAGCCCTCGAGCAGTACTTC.

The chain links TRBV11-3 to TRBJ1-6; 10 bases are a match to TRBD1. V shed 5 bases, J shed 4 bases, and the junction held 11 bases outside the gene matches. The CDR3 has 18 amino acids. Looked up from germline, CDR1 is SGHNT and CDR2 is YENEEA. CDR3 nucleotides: TGTGCCAGCAGCAACCGGGACAGGGGCCCCCCTTATAATTCACCCCTCCACTTT. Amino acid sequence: CASSNRDRGPPYNSPLHF. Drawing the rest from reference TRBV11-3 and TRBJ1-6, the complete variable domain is EAGVVQSPRYKIIEKKQPVAFWCNPISGHNTLYWYLQNLGQGPELLIRYENEEAVDDSQLPKDRFSAERLKGVDSTLKIQPAELGDSAVYLCASSNRDRGPPYNSPLHFGNGTRLTVT.

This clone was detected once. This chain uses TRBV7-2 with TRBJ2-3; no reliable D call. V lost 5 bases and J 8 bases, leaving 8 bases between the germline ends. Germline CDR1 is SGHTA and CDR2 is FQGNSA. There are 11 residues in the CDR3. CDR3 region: CASSPLVTQYF. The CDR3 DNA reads TGTGCCAGCAGCCCCTTAGTTACGCAGTATTTT.

CDR3 amino acids: CASSLAGREANYGYTF. The CDR3, as DNA: TGTGCCAGCAGCTTAGCAGGAAGGGAGGCTAACTATGGCTACACCTTC. This rearrangement joins TRBV7-2 to TRBJ1-2; unclear D gene. Germline assignment: CDR1 SGHTA and CDR2 FQGNSA. The V gene lost 0 bases and the J gene lost 0 bases, with 11 bases spanning the gap. This CDR3 is 16 amino acids long.

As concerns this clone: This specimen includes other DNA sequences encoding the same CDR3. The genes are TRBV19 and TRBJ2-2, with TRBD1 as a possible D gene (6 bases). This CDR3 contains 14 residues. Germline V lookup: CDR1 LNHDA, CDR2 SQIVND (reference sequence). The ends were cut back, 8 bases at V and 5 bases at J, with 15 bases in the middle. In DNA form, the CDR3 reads TGTGCCAGTGATTTAGGGGGTGGGACCGGGGAGCTGTTTTTT. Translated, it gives CASDLGGGTGELFF.

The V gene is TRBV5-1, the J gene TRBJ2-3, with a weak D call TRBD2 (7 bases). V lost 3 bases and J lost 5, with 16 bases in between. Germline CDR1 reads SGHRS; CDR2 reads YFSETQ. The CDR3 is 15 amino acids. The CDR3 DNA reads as TGCGCCAGCAGCTATGAGGGGGGGCAAATAGATACGCAGTATTTT. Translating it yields CASSYEGGQIDTQYF. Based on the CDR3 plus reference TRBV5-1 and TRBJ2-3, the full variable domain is KAGVTQTPRYLIKTRGQQVTLSCSPISGHRSVSWYQQTPGQGLQFLFEYFSETQRNKGNFPGRFSGRQFSNSRSEMNVSTLELGDSALYLCASSYEGGQIDTQYFGPGTRLTVL.

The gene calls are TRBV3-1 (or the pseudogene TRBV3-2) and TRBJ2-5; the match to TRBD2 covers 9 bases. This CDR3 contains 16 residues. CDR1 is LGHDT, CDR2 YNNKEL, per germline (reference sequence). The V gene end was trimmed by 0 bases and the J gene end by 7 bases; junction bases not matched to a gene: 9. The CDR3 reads CASSQEPSGGLGTQYF. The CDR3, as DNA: TGTGCCAGCAGCCAAGAGCCCAGCGGGGGGCTGGGGACCCAGTACTTC.

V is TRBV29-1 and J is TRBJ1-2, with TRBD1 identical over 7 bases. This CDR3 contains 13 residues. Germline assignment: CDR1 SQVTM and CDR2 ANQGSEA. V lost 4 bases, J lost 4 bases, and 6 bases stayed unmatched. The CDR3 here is CSVAGRGFYGYTF. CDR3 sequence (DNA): TGCAGCGTTGCGGGCAGGGGGTTCTATGGCTACACCTTC.

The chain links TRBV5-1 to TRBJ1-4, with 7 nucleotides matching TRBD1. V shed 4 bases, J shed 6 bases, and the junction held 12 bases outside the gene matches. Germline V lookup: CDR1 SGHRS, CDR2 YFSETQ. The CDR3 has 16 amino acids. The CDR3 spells CASSPGRDSLYEKLFF. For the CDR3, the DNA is TGCGCCAGCAGCCCTGGTAGGGACAGCCTTTATGAAAAACTGTTTTTT.

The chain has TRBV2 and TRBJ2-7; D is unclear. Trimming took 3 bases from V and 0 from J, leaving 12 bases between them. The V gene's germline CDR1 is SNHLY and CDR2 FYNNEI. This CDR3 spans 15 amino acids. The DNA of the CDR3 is TGTGCCAGCAGTGAGTTCACTTCAAGCTCCTACGAGCAGTACTTC. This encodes CASSEFTSSSYEQYF.

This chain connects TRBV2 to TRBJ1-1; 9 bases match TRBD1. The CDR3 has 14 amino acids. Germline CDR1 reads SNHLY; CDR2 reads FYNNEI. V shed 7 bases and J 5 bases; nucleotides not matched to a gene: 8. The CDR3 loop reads CASTSTGGGTEAFF. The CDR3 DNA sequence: TGTGCCAGCACCTCGACAGGGGGAGGGACTGAAGCTTTCTTT.